These 12 T cell receptor beta chains originate from one sample sequenced in a study of shared clonotypes between healthy human individuals. Some clones are missing from TCRdb's copy, which holds only in-frame ones; the method was immunoSEQ multiplex PCR. The sample gives roughly 680,000 clones, 72% of which show up once; about 1.7% is in the top ten. The sequenced material came from memory CD4+ T cells sorted from blood. Subset denoted: CD45RA-negative fraction. The receptors derive from a woman in her 30s in good health.

This chain uses TRBV6-5 with TRBJ1-1; weak D call: TRBD1 (5 bases). Per germline, CDR1 MNHEY and CDR2 SVGAGI. V was shortened by 5 bases and J by 1 base, with 14 bases between the two germline ends. The CDR3 sequence is 15 residues long. CDR3 sequence (DNA): TGTGCCAGCAGTGCCGGGACGGGGAAGAACACTGAAGCTTTCTTT. It specifies CASSAGTGKNTEAFF.

This clone has just one count. The rearrangement uses TRBV5-4 and TRBJ1-2; 10 positions match TRBD1. The J segment lost 7 bases and the V segment lost 2 bases, leaving 5 bases of the junction unmatched. Germline CDR1 SGHNT, CDR2 YYREEE (reference sequence). The CDR3 covers 14 residues. The DNA for the CDR3 is TGTGCCAGCAGCTTCGGGACAGGGGTTTTTGGCTACACCTTC. This encodes CASSFGTGVFGYTF.

The rearrangement links TRBV6-5 to TRBJ2-3, with D tentatively TRBD1 (5 bases). From germline, CDR1 is MNHEY and CDR2 SVGAGI. The CDR3 contains 13 residues. V lost 5 bases, J lost 2 bases, and 8 bases lay in between. The CDR3 protein is CASSRGFTDTQYF. As DNA, the CDR3 is TGTGCCAGCAGTAGGGGTTTCACAGATACGCAGTATTTT.

This clone appeared a few times. This sample includes further DNA sequences coding for the same CDR3. This chain connects TRBV4-1 to TRBJ2-1; D gene ambiguous. The CDR3 covers 16 residues. Per the germline V gene, CDR1 is MGHRA and CDR2 is YSYEKL. V was cut by 1 base and J by 2 bases, with 12 bases left in between. The CDR3 DNA is TGCGCCAGCAGCCAAGTTGATTTATTGACCTACAATGAGCAGTTCTTC. It yields the protein CASSQVDLLTYNEQFF.

The rearrangement uses TRBV5-1 and TRBJ2-1, with D possibly being TRBD2 (6 bases). CDR1 is SGHRS, CDR2 YFSETQ, per germline. Trimming pared 1 base from V and 10 bases from J, leaving 21 bases between. This CDR3 contains 16 residues. The CDR3, as DNA: TGCGCCAGCAGCTTGTCGGTTGGCGGGATCGCGCGGGAGCAGTTCTTC. This encodes CASSLSVGGIAREQFF.

The chain recombines TRBV28 with TRBJ2-7, with D tentatively TRBD1 or TRBD2 (5 bases each). CDR3 length equals 15 residues. Trimming took off 6 bases at V and 7 bases at J, with 22 bases between the two ends. Germline CDR1 is MDHEN and CDR2 is SYDVKM. The CDR3 DNA follows: TGTGCCAGCAGCCTGCATGGGACGGCAAAGGGGGAGCAGTACTTC. It yields the protein CASSLHGTAKGEQYF.

The gene calls are TRBV4-2 and TRBJ2-5, with TRBD1 matching 9 bases. The CDR3 is 15 residues long. Trimming at V came to 0 bases and at J to 5 bases, leaving 4 bases not matched to a gene. Germline CDR1 LGHNA, CDR2 YNFKEQ. The chain's CDR3 is CASSQEGQGGETQYF. Here the CDR3 DNA reads TGTGCCAGCAGCCAAGAGGGACAGGGCGGGGAGACCCAGTACTTC.

This chain uses TRBV7-2 with TRBJ2-5, with TRBD2 identical over 12 bases. CDR1 and CDR2 (germline): SGHTA, FQGNSA. There are 18 residues in the CDR3. V was pared by 5 bases and J by 2 bases, with 12 bases of the junction left unmatched. In DNA, the CDR3 is TGTGCCAGCAGCCCCCTTCGGGGACTAGCGGGCCCGCAAGAGACCCAGTACTTC. It is translated as CASSPLRGLAGPQETQYF.

This clone occurred a few times. The gene calls are TRBV19 and TRBJ1-1; 8 nucleotides align to TRBD1. Germline values: CDR1 LNHDA, CDR2 SQIVND (reference sequence). The V and J ends lost 7 bases and 1 base, in that order; junction bases with no gene match: 5. There are 14 residues in the CDR3. CDR3 in DNA: TGTGCCAGTACCCCCGGACAGGGGAACACTGAAGCTTTCTTT. It encodes CASTPGQGNTEAFF.

The chain recombines TRBV11-1 with TRBJ2-7, with 7 positions matching TRBD1. V shed 5 bases, J shed 1 base, and the junction held 14 bases outside the gene matches. The V gene's germline CDR1 is SGHAT and CDR2 FQDESV (reference sequence). The CDR3 is 17 residues long. CDR3 sequence: CASSPGPGQIHSYEQYF. The CDR3 DNA reads TGTGCCAGCAGCCCCGGGCCGGGACAGATTCATTCCTACGAGCAGTACTTC. Together with reference TRBV11-1 and TRBJ2-7, the CDR3 gives the full variable domain: EAEVAQSPRYKITEKSQAVAFWCDPISGHATLYWYRQILGQGPELLVQFQDESVVDDSQLPKDRFSAERLKGVDSTLKIQPAELGDSAMYLCASSPGPGQIHSYEQYFGPGTRLTVT.

The rearrangement uses TRBV30 and TRBJ2-1, with a weak D call TRBD2 (6 bases). V lost 3 bases, J lost 0 bases, and 12 bases lay in between. Germline assignment: CDR1 GTSNPN and CDR2 SVGIG (reference sequence). The CDR3 consists of 15 residues. CDR3 in amino acids: CAWRIAGPSYNEQFF. Here the CDR3 DNA reads TGTGCCTGGAGAATCGCGGGACCCTCCTACAATGAGCAGTTCTTC.

This clone was observed a single time. This chain joins TRBV2 and TRBJ2-7; 12 bases map to TRBD1. The CDR3 sequence is 13 residues long. The J segment lost 6 bases and the V segment lost 6 bases, leaving 3 bases of the junction unmatched. CDR1 is SNHLY, CDR2 FYNNEI, per germline. The CDR3 coding sequence is TGTGCCAGCAGATGGGACAGGGGGCGCGAGCAGTACTTC. It specifies CASRWDRGREQYF. The variable domain in full, with the rest retrieved from reference TRBV2 and TRBJ2-7, is EPEVTQTPSHQVTQMGQEVILRCVPISNHLYFYWYRQILGQKVEFLVSFYNNEISEKSEIFDDQFSVERPDGSNFTLKIRSTKLEDSAMYFCASRWDRGREQYFGPGTRLTVT.